The rows below give T cell receptor beta chains drawn from one sample of a study of OX40 agonist ivuxolimab in advanced cancers. Using immunoSEQ multiplex PCR, the repertoire was profiled, and TCRdb retains in-frame clones only, with some absent. The table includes 45,000 to 65,000 clones, 75% to 90% detected once. The sample was CD4+ or CD8+ T cells sorted from blood, taken in a trial of the OX40 agonist ivuxolimab. These receptor sequences come from an adult with an advanced solid tumor such as melanoma, head and neck, liver or kidney cancer. Both conserved end residues are part of each CDR3. The D gene is left open where the match is weak. Only part of the rows carry a size: once, few, many, or a class if the clone is expanded.

TRBJ2-1 - TRBV27 - CASRRGLLIYNEQFF TGTGCCAGCCGACGTGGGCTACTTATCTACAATGAGCAGTTCTTC
TRBJ2-3 - TRBV5-4 - CASSLQAGGADTQYF TGTGCCAGCAGCTTACAAGCCGGTGGGGCAGATACGCAGTATTTT
TRBJ2-3 - TRBV7-3 - CASSPDVSERDTQYF TGTGCCAGCAGCCCCGATGTATCGGAACGGGATACGCAGTATTTT
TRBJ2-7 - TRBV4-1 - CASSQTRGTYEQYF TGCGCCAGCAGCCAGACGAGGGGTACCTACGAGCAGTACTTC
TRBJ2-2 - TRBV19 TRBD2 CASSIVGGTGELFF TGTGCCAGTAGTATAGTGGGAGGGACCGGGGAGCTGTTTTTT
TRBJ1-3 once TRBV2 - CASSVEADIGNTIYF TGTGCCAGCAGTGTGGAGGCAGACATTGGAAACACCATATATTTT
TRBJ2-7 - TRBV5-1 - CASSLQEVAYEQYF TGCGCCAGCAGCCTGCAGGAAGTAGCCTACGAGCAGTACTTC
TRBJ2-3 - TRBV7-2 - CASSLVTGSSGTDTQYF TGTGCCAGCAGCTTAGTTACAGGGTCGAGCGGCACAGATACGCAGTATTTT
TRBJ1-5 - TRBV10-3 TRBD1 CAISLDRVEPQHF TGTGCCATCAGCCTGGACAGGGTCGAACCCCAGCATTTT
TRBJ1-2 - TRBV7-2 - CASSLAGTQGGYTF TGTGCCAGCAGCTTAGCGGGGACACAGGGTGGCTACACCTTC
TRBJ1-2 few TRBV9 TRBD1 CASSVAQGAHYGYTF TGTGCCAGCAGCGTAGCCCAGGGGGCTCACTATGGCTACACCTTC
TRBJ2-5 - TRBV30 - CAWNGQNLQETQYF TGTGCCTGGAACGGGCAGAACCTCCAAGAGACCCAGTACTTC
TRBJ1-1 - TRBV19 TRBD1 CASSATGRSNTEAFF TGTGCCAGTAGTGCGACAGGGCGAAGTAACACTGAAGCTTTCTTT
TRBJ2-7 - TRBV6-5 TRBD1 CASSYSPDRSSYEQYF TGTGCCAGCAGTTACTCTCCGGACAGGAGCTCCTACGAGCAGTACTTC
TRBJ1-1 - TRBV19 - CASSMGRDTEAFF TGTGCCAGTAGTATGGGCAGGGACACTGAAGCTTTCTTT
TRBJ1-5 - TRBV28 TRBD1 CASSQLTGVRDQPQHF TGTGCCAGCAGTCAATTAACAGGGGTAAGAGATCAGCCCCAGCATTTT
TRBJ2-2 - TRBV19 - CASINSGRRGTGELFF TGTGCCAGTATTAACTCCGGACGGAGAGGGACCGGGGAGCTGTTTTTT
TRBJ2-3 - TRBV19 - CASSTSLYTDTQYF TGTGCCAGCAGTACGAGTCTTTACACAGATACGCAGTATTTT
TRBJ1-4 - TRBV19 - CASNQGREKLFF TGTGCCAGTAACCAGGGGCGTGAAAAACTGTTTTTT
TRBJ2-1 - TRBV10-2 - CATGDGSEQFF TGCGCCACCGGGGACGGAAGTGAGCAGTTCTTC
TRBJ2-1 - TRBV18 TRBD2 CASSPPLAASYNEQFF TGTGCCAGCTCACCCCCCCTAGCGGCATCCTACAATGAGCAGTTCTTC
TRBJ1-1 - TRBV19 TRBD1 CASSIDGQGGVRTEAFF TGTGCCAGTAGTATAGATGGACAGGGAGGGGTACGGACTGAAGCTTTCTTT
TRBJ2-3 - TRBV27 TRBD2 CASSRGGAGTDTQYF TGTGCCAGCAGTCGCGGGGGGGCGGGCACAGATACGCAGTATTTT
TRBJ2-2 - TRBV10-3 TRBD2 CAAATGGTYTGELFF TGTGCCGCCGCGACCGGGGGGACCTACACCGGGGAGCTGTTTTTT
TRBJ1-5 few TRBV2 - CASSQSENQPQHF TGTGCCAGCAGTCAATCAGAGAATCAGCCCCAGCATTTT
TRBJ2-7 - TRBV30 - CAWSGGSYEQYF TGTGCCTGGAGTGGGGGTAGCTACGAGCAGTACTTC
TRBJ1-1 - TRBV7-6 - CASSLAGPGTEAFF TGTGCCAGCAGCCTCGCGGGGCCGGGCACTGAAGCTTTCTTT
TRBJ2-4 - TRBV11-3 - CASSPGGQGQNIQYF TGTGCCAGCAGCCCGGGAGGACAGGGCCAAAACATTCAGTACTTC
TRBJ1-2 - TRBV4-3 TRBD1 CASSQDPGQGNYGYTF TGCGCCAGCAGCCAAGATCCCGGACAGGGCAACTATGGCTACACCTTC
TRBJ2-2 - TRBV2 TRBD2 CASSPSSSGGPHMRTGELFF TGTGCCAGCAGTCCAAGTTCTAGCGGGGGGCCACACATGAGGACCGGGGAGCTGTTTTTT
TRBJ1-4 - TRBV4-3 TRBD1 CASSQGQGGEKLFF TGCGCCAGCAGCCAAGGACAGGGAGGTGAAAAACTGTTTTTT
TRBJ2-3 - TRBV28 - CASSPRVSRRWTQYF TGTGCCAGCAGCCCCAGGGTGTCCCGCAGGTGGACGCAGTATTTT
TRBJ2-3 - TRBV7-3 TRBD2 CASSPGLAGIDTQYF TGTGCCAGCAGCCCCGGACTAGCGGGAATTGATACGCAGTATTTT
TRBJ2-3 once TRBV7-2 - CASSTGTWDTQYF TGTGCCAGCAGCACCGGGACCTGGGATACGCAGTATTTT
TRBJ2-2 - TRBV4-2 TRBD2 CASSLGLANTGELFF TGTGCCAGCAGCTTGGGACTAGCGAACACCGGGGAGCTGTTTTTT
TRBJ2-1 - TRBV30 - CAWSHRVTAPNEQFF TGTGCCTGGAGTCACAGGGTTACGGCGCCCAATGAGCAGTTCTTC
TRBJ2-5 - TRBV18 - CASSRSQVEETQYF TGTGCCAGCTCGAGATCACAAGTCGAAGAGACCCAGTACTTC
TRBJ1-3 - TRBV11-2 - CASSFRGLSGNTIYF TGTGCCAGCAGCTTTCGGGGGCTTTCTGGAAACACCATATATTTT
TRBJ2-7 - TRBV19 TRBD1 CASSLRMGQVAYEQYF TGTGCCAGTAGTCTCAGGATGGGACAGGTAGCCTACGAGCAGTACTTC
TRBJ1-5 - TRBV4-1 TRBD1 CASSPPTGGDNQPQHF TGCGCCAGCAGCCCCCCGACAGGGGGGGACAATCAGCCCCAGCATTTT